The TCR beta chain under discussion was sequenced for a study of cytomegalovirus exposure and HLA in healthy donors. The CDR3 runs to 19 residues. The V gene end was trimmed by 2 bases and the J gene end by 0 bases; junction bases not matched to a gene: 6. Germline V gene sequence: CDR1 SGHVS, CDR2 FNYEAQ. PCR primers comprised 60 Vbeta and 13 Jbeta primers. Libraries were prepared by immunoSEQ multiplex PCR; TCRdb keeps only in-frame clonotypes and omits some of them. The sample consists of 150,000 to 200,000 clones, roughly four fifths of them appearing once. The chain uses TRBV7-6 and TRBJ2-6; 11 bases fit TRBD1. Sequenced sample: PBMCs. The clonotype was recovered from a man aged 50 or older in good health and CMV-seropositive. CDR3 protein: CASSLHGQGAFSGANVLTF. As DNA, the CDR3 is TGTGCCAGCAGCTTACACGGACAGGGGGCGTTCTCTGGGGCCAACGTCCTGACTTTC.